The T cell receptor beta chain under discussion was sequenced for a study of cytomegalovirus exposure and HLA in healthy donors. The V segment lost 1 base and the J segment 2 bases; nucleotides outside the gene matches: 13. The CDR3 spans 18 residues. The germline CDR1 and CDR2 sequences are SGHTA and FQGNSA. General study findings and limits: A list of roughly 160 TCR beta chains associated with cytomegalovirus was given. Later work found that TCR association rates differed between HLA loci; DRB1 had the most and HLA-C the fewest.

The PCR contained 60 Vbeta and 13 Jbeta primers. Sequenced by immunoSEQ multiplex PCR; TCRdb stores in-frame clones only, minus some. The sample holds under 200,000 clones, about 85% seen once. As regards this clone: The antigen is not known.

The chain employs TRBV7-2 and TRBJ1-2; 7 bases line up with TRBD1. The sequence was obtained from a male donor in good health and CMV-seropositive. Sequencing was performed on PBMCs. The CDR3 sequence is CASSLETRQGRRNYGYTF. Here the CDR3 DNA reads TGTGCCAGCAGCTTAGAAACCCGACAGGGACGAAGAAACTATGGCTACACCTTC.